Below are 12 T cell receptor beta chains sequenced from a single sample in a study of sequential checkpoint blockade in melanoma. The table came from immunoSEQ multiplex PCR; TCRdb's copy has only in-frame clones and leaves some out. The sample records some 32,000 clones, approximately 86% being singletons. Treatment reported: randomized to nivolumab then ipilimumab (arm A) or the reverse (arm B). The source material was CD8+ T cells sorted from blood (inferred from file names), sampled from a patient given nivolumab and ipilimumab in sequence. All receptors come from a human donor with melanoma.

The chain recombines TRBV27 with TRBJ1-1, with TRBD1 matching over 7 bases. V shed 5 bases, J shed 1 base, and the junction held 7 bases outside the gene matches. Germline V gene lookup returns CDR1 MNHEY and CDR2 SMNVEV (reference sequence). The CDR3 loop spans 15 amino acids. CDR3 sequence: CASSPLTGSNTEAFF. CDR3 nucleotides: TGTGCCAGCAGTCCGCTGACAGGGTCGAACACTGAAGCTTTCTTT.

In DNA form, the CDR3 reads TGTGCCAGCAGTGAGGCTGGGGCGACCTACGAGCAGTACTTC. It codes for CASSEAGATYEQYF. The V gene is TRBV28, the J gene TRBJ2-7; weak D call: TRBD1 (5 bases). CDR1 is MDHEN, CDR2 SYDVKM, per germline. V was shortened by 5 bases and J by 2 bases, with 13 bases between the two germline ends. This CDR3 has 14 residues.

The genes are TRBV7-8 and TRBJ2-7; D might be TRBD2 (7 bases). From germline, CDR1 is SGHVS and CDR2 FQNEAQ. Deletions cut 2 bases from V and 2 bases from J, with 13 bases between. CDR3 length equals 15 residues. Here the CDR3 DNA reads TGTGCCAGCAGCTTAATTGGCGGGGGCGCCTACGAGCAGTACTTC. Amino acids: CASSLIGGGAYEQYF.

This clone rates as large. This rearrangement joins TRBV7-9 to TRBJ1-1; the D is unclear. This CDR3 contains 15 residues. CDR1 is SEHNR and CDR2 is FQNEAQ in the germline V gene (reference sequence). With 1 base removed from V and 0 bases from J, the gap between germline ends came to 9 bases. CDR3 region: CASSLDQALNTEAFF. CDR3 in DNA: TGTGCCAGCAGCTTAGATCAGGCACTGAACACTGAAGCTTTCTTT. The full variable domain, completed using reference TRBV7-9 and TRBJ1-1, is DTGVSQNPRHKITKRGQNVTFRCDPISEHNRLYWYRQTLGQGPEFLTYFQNEAQLEKSRLLSDRFSAERPKGSFSTLEIQRTEQGDSAMYLCASSLDQALNTEAFFGQGTRLTVV.

This chain joins TRBV9 and TRBJ2-3, with 8 bases lining up with TRBD1. CDR3 length: 16 amino acids. CDR1 SGDLS and CDR2 YYNGEE come from the germline V gene. With 4 bases clipped from V and 2 bases from J, the junction kept 9 bases outside the gene matches. The CDR3 region is CASSRQGRWNTDTQYF. For the CDR3, the DNA is TGTGCCAGCAGCCGACAGGGGCGGTGGAACACAGATACGCAGTATTTT.

The genes are TRBV5-6 and TRBJ1-5; 7 nucleotides align to TRBD1. V was clipped by 1 base and J by 2 bases; unmatched bases: 9. Germline V CDR1 and CDR2: SGHDT, YYEEEE. This CDR3 is 17 amino acids long. CDR3 sequence: CASSLSRGRFRNQPQHF. CDR3 in DNA: TGTGCCAGCAGCTTGTCGAGGGGGCGATTCCGCAATCAGCCCCAGCATTTT.

This rearrangement joins TRBV30 to TRBJ2-7, with a weak D call TRBD1 (6 bases). The V and J ends lost 4 bases and 4 bases respectively, with 17 bases between them. Germline V CDR1 and CDR2: GTSNPN, SVGIG (reference sequence). This CDR3 is built from 14 residues. The CDR3 nucleotides are TGTGCCTGGACCCCATGGGGGCAGGGGTACGAGCAGTACTTC. Translated, it gives CAWTPWGQGYEQYF.

The CDR3 region has the DNA TGTGCCAGCAGTTCAGCCACAGAGACTGAAGCTTTCTTT. Translation: CASSSATETEAFF. V usage is TRBV27 and J usage is TRBJ1-1; no reliable D call. Looked up from germline, CDR1 is MNHEY and CDR2 is SMNVEV (reference sequence). The CDR3 is made up of 13 amino acids. Trimming pared 4 bases from V and 5 bases from J, leaving 11 bases between.

This sequence joins TRBV5-6 and TRBJ2-1, with a tentative D call TRBD2 (6 bases). CDR1 and CDR2 from the germline V gene are SGHDT and YYEEEE. There are 14 residues in the CDR3. The V gene lost 7 bases and the J gene lost 5 bases, with 16 bases spanning the gap. CDR3 DNA sequence: TGTGCCAGCGGGGGTCCGGGGGAGAACAATGAGCAGTTCTTC. It codes for CASGGPGENNEQFF.

V is TRBV7-9 and J is TRBJ2-6; 9 bases map to TRBD1. The CDR3 sequence is 17 residues long. The germline CDR1 and CDR2 sequences are SEHNR and FQNEAQ (reference sequence). Losses at the gene ends were 7 bases for V and 1 base for J; bases not matched to a gene: 8. The CDR3 nucleotides read TGTGCCAGCACGGAGGGACAGGGCGGGTCTGGGGCCAACGTCCTGACTTTC. Protein: CASTEGQGGSGANVLTF.

In this sample, this clone turned up once. The V and J genes are TRBV7-6 and TRBJ1-6; TRBD1 matches 10 bases. The CDR3 runs to 15 residues. V dropped 6 bases and J dropped 8; count of bases not matched to a gene: 7. Germline V gene sequence: CDR1 SGHVS, CDR2 FNYEAQ. DNA of the CDR3: TGTGCCAGCAGGTCTACCGGGACAGGGGATTCACCCCTCCACTTT. Translation: CASRSTGTGDSPLHF.

The genes are TRBV13 and TRBJ2-3; TRBD2 matches at 15 bases. The CDR3 sequence is 18 residues long. Germline assignment: CDR1 PRHDT and CDR2 FYEKMQ (reference sequence). V dropped 5 bases and J dropped 0; count of bases not matched to a gene: 6. This CDR3 reads CASSLGLAGGTSTDTQYF. Here the CDR3 DNA reads TGTGCCAGCAGCCTGGGACTAGCGGGGGGAACTAGCACAGATACGCAGTATTTT.